The entry that follows covers one TCR beta chain sequence. Produced via immunoSEQ multiplex PCR; TCRdb's table is partial and in-frame only. Of 110,000 to 150,000 clones listed, 75% to 90% are singletons. These data belong to a study of control samples from healthy donors and cancer patients. The germline V gene has CDR1 SGHNT and CDR2 YYREEE (reference sequence). This CDR3 spans 14 amino acids. V lost 3 bases, J lost 3 bases, and 12 bases lay in between. The sample taken for sequencing was blood. The chain couples TRBV5-4 to TRBJ2-5, with a possible D match to TRBD1 (6 bases). The sequence was collected from a man under 40 in good health. CDR3 DNA: TGTGCCAGCAGCTCGGCAGGGGTTAAAGAGACCCAGTACTTC. This translates into CASSSAGVKETQYF.